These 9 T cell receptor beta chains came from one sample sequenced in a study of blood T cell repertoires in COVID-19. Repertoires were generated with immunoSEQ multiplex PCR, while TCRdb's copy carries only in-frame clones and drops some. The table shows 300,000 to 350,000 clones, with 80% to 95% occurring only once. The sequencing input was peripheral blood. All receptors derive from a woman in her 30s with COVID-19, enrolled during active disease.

CDR3 sequence: CASSYSTGGFTEQYF. The CDR3 DNA is TGTGCCAGCAGTTACTCGACAGGGGGCTTTACCGAGCAGTACTTC. The rearrangement links TRBV6-5 to TRBJ2-7, with 10 bases fitting TRBD1. V was clipped by 0 bases and J by 6 bases; unmatched bases: 5. This CDR3 region has 15 residues. Germline V gene sequence: CDR1 MNHEY, CDR2 SVGAGI.

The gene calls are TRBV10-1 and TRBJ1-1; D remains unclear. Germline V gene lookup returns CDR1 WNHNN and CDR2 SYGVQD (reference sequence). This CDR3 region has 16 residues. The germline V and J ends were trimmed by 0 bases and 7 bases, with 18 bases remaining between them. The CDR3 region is CASSESHWSLGFEAFF. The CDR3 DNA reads TGCGCCAGCAGTGAGTCCCACTGGAGTTTGGGTTTTGAAGCTTTCTTT.

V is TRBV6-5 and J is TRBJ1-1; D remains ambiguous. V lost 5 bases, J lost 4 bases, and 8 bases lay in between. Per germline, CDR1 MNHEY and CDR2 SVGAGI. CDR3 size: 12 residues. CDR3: CASSPGVTEAFF. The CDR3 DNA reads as TGTGCCAGCAGTCCGGGAGTCACTGAAGCTTTCTTT.

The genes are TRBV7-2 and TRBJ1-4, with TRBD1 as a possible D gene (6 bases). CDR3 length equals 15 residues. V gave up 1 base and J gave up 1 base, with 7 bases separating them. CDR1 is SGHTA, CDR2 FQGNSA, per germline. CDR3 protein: CASSLVRGTNEKLFF. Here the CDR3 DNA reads TGTGCCAGCAGCTTAGTCAGGGGAACTAATGAAAAACTGTTTTTT.

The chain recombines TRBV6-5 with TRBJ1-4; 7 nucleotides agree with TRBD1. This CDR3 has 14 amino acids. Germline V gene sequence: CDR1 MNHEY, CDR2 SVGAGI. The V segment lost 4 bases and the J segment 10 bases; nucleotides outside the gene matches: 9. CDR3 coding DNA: TGTGCCAGCAGTTCTACAGGGGCAGTGAGAAAACTGTTTTTT. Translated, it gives CASSSTGAVRKLFF.

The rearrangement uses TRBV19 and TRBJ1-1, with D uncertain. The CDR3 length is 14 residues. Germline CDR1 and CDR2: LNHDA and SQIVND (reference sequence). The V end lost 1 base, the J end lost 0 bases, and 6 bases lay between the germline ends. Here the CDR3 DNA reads TGTGCCAGTAGTATAGGACTGATGAACACTGAAGCTTTCTTT. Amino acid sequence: CASSIGLMNTEAFF.

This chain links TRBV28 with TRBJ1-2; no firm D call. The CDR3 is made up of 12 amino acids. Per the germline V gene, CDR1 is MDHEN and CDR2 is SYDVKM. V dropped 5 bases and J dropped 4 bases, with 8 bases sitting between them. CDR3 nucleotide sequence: TGTGCCAGCAGTGTGGTGGCCTATGGCTACACCTTC. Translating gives CASSVVAYGYTF.

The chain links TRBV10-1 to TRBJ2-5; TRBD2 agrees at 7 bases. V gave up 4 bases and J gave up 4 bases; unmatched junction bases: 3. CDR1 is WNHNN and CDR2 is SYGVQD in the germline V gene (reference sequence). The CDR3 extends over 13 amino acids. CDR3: CASSVKRGETQYF. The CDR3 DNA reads TGCGCCAGCAGTGTTAAGCGGGGAGAGACCCAGTACTTC.

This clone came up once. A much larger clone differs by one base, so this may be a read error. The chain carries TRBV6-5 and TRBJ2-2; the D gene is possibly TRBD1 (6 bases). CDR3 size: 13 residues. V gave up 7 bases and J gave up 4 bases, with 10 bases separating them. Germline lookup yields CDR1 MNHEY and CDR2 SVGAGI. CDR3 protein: CASNREITGELFF. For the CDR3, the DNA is TGTGCCAGCAACAGGGAGATCACCGGGGAGCTGTTTTTT.